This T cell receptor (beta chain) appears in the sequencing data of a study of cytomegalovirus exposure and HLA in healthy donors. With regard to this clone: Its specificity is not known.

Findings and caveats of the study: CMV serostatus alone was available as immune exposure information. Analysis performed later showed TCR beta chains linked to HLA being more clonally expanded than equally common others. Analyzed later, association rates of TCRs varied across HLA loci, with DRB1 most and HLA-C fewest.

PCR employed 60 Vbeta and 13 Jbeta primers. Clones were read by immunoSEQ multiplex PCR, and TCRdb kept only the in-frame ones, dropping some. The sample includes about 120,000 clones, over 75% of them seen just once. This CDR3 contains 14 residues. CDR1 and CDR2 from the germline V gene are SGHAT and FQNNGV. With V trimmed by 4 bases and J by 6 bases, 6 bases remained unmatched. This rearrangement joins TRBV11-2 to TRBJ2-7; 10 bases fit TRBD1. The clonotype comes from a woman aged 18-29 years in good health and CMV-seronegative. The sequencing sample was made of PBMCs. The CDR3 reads CASSYGTGASEQYF. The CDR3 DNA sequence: TGTGCCAGCAGCTACGGGACAGGGGCGTCCGAGCAGTACTTC.